This TCR beta chain emerged from a study of neurological immune-mediated disorders. This clonotype has a count of ten or more. Its antigen remains unknown. 2 million PBMCs stored at -80 C were the source of the unsorted libraries. Whole-study results and caveats: The greatest degree of TCR clonal expansion was observed in HTLV-1-associated myelopathy, with the lowest in multiple sclerosis, below that of healthy controls.

J was trimmed by 0 bases and V by 4 bases; bases with no gene match: 6. Germline V CDR1 and CDR2: SGHNT, YYREEE (reference sequence). The CDR3 spans 16 residues. By 5'RACE with 10-nucleotide random UMIs, the cDNA was made. TCRdb used MiXCR to reprocess the 5' RACE reads, holding one entry per CDR3 protein. The sample lists about 84,000 distinct CDR3 sequences, 10% occurring once. The sample taken for sequencing was PBMCs. This sequence was found in a man aged 40-50 years in good health. The V and J genes are TRBV5-4 and TRBJ2-1; 8 bases are shared with TRBD2. CDR3 region: CASSAERGSSYNEQFF. In DNA, the CDR3 is TGTGCCAGCAGCGCGGAGCGGGGGAGCTCCTACAATGAGCAGTTCTTC.